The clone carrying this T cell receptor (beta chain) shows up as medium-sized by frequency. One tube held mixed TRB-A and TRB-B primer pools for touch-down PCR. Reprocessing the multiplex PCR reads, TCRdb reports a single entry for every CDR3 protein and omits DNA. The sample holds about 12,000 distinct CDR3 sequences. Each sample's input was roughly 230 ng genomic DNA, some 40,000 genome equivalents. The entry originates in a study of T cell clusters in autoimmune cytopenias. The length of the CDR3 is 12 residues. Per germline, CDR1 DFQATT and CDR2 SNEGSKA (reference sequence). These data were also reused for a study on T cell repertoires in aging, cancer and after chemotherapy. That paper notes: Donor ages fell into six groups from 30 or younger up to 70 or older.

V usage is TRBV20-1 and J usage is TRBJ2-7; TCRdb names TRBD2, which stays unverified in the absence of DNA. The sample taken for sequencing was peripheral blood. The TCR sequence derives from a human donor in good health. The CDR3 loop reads CSALSTSSEQYF.